The next 22 T cell receptor beta chains were all read from a single sample in a study of blood T cell repertoires in COVID-19. Assay: immunoSEQ multiplex PCR; the TCRdb copy retains only in-frame clones and omits some. Of 180,000 or so clones detected, approximately 90% appear once; the ten largest clones hold approximately 4%. Sequenced input: peripheral blood. The receptors originated from a man between 18 and 35 years old with active or convalescent COVID-19.

This clone was detected a few times. The chain couples TRBV18 to TRBJ1-5, with D uncertain. The CDR3 is 14 amino acids. Germline-derived CDR1 and CDR2 are KGHSH and LQKENI. V lost 1 base and J lost 3, with 7 bases in between. As DNA, the CDR3 is TGTGCCAGCTCACCACAGCCGAACAATCAGCCCCAGCATTTT. Its protein product is CASSPQPNNQPQHF.

This clone was picked up one time. The V call is TRBV29-1, the J call TRBJ1-1, with D unclear. Germline V CDR1 and CDR2: SQVTM, ANQGSEA. V lost 6 bases, J lost 0 bases, and 8 bases lay in between. This CDR3 is built from 12 residues. The CDR3 here is CSVDGMNTEAFF. CDR3 sequence (DNA): TGCAGCGTAGACGGGATGAACACTGAAGCTTTCTTT.

V is TRBV6-5 and J is TRBJ2-7; 12 bases match TRBD2. The V segment lost 4 bases and the J segment 2 bases; nucleotides outside the gene matches: 3. From germline, CDR1 is MNHEY and CDR2 SVGAGI. The CDR3 loop spans 15 amino acids. CDR3 in amino acids: CASSWLAGGTYEQYF. CDR3 sequence (DNA): TGTGCCAGCAGTTGGCTAGCGGGAGGGACCTACGAGCAGTACTTC.

The chain couples TRBV29-1 to TRBJ1-1; 8 bases are a match to TRBD1. J was trimmed by 0 bases and V by 8 bases; bases with no gene match: 5. This CDR3 is 13 amino acids long. Per germline, CDR1 SQVTM and CDR2 ANQGSEA. The CDR3 loop reads CSSQGQVNTEAFF. The CDR3 nucleotides are TGCAGCTCACAGGGACAGGTGAACACTGAAGCTTTCTTT.

This chain links TRBV5-4 with TRBJ1-1, with TRBD1 identical over 9 bases. CDR3 length: 15 residues. Germline V gives CDR1 SGHNT, CDR2 YYREEE (reference sequence). V shed 1 base, J shed 5 bases, and the junction held 6 bases outside the gene matches. The chain's CDR3 is CASSLPGTGITEAFF. The CDR3 DNA reads as TGTGCCAGCAGCTTGCCCGGGACAGGGATAACTGAAGCTTTCTTT.

The rearrangement uses TRBV3-1 (or the pseudogene TRBV3-2) and TRBJ2-7; D perhaps matches TRBD2 (5 bases). The CDR3 spans 13 residues. V lost 4 bases to trimming and J lost 0 bases, with 7 bases between them. Germline CDR1 and CDR2: LGHDT and YNNKEL (reference sequence). CDR3 in amino acids: CASSPGFSYEQYV. CDR3 in DNA: TGTGCCAGCAGCCCGGGATTCTCCTACGAGCAGTACGTC.

This clone was picked up a small number of times. The chain links TRBV4-1 to TRBJ2-6; the D gene is possibly TRBD1 (7 bases). CDR1 is MGHRA and CDR2 is YSYEKL in the germline V gene. CDR3 size: 18 residues. V lost 1 base and J lost 4, with 17 bases in between. The CDR3 nucleotides read TGCGCCAGCAGCCAAGTACAGGGGACTCCCTCCGGGGCCAACGTCCTGACTTTC. Its translation is CASSQVQGTPSGANVLTF.

The chain is built from TRBV2 and TRBJ1-5, with D tentatively TRBD1 (6 bases). V lost 8 bases to trimming and J lost 0 bases, with 17 bases between them. CDR1 is SNHLY and CDR2 is FYNNEI in the germline V gene. The CDR3 sequence is 16 residues long. CDR3 region: CASGGRTAYSNQPQHF. The CDR3 DNA reads TGTGCCAGCGGTGGCCGGACAGCTTATAGCAATCAGCCCCAGCATTTT.

The V gene is TRBV29-1, the J gene TRBJ2-1, with 9 bases fitting TRBD2. Germline V gene lookup returns CDR1 SQVTM and CDR2 ANQGSEA. The CDR3 is 16 amino acids. Germline trimming cut 4 bases from V and 0 bases from J; bases unmatched to any gene: 7. The CDR3 DNA is TGCAGCGTTGGCCTAGCGGGGAGGGGCTCCTACAATGAGCAGTTCTTC. It translates to CSVGLAGRGSYNEQFF.

The rearrangement joins TRBV5-5 to TRBJ2-3, with D unclear. The CDR3 sequence is 15 residues long. Germline lookup yields CDR1 SGHKS and CDR2 YYEKEE (reference sequence). Between the trimmed V and J ends, which lost 0 bases and 6 bases, there was a span of 14 bases. This CDR3 is CASSLGEPPVDTQYF. The CDR3 DNA is TGTGCCAGCAGCTTGGGAGAACCCCCGGTGGATACGCAGTATTTT.

This chain links TRBV4-2 with TRBJ2-1; the D is unclear. Trimming removed 0 bases at V and 4 bases at J, with 16 bases between. The V gene's germline CDR1 is LGHNA and CDR2 YNFKEQ. The CDR3 has 17 amino acids. The CDR3 nucleotides are TGTGCCAGCAGCCAAGATTTGGTAGCCCAATTTTACAATGAGCAGTTCTTC. Translated, it gives CASSQDLVAQFYNEQFF.

The chain links TRBV18 to TRBJ1-4; 8 bases are shared with TRBD1. CDR1 and CDR2 (germline): KGHSH, LQKENI. J lost 13 bases, V lost 3 bases, and 16 bases had no gene match. This CDR3 region has 16 residues. The CDR3 nucleotides are TGTGCCAGCTCACCTCTGGTCGACAGGGGAGATGGGGGACTGTTTTTT. Amino acid sequence: CASSPLVDRGDGGLFF.

The rearrangement links TRBV6-5 to TRBJ2-1, with no clear D. Germline V gene data show CDR1 as MNHEY and CDR2 as SVGAGI. The V end was cut by 11 bases, the J end by 5 bases, with 16 bases between. This CDR3 has 13 residues. The CDR3, as DNA: TGTGCCGTGTCCGCTAGAAGCCACAATGAGCAGTTCTTC. This translates into CAVSARSHNEQFF.

This clone was picked up a small number of times. The chain is built from TRBV6-5 and TRBJ1-1; a weak D match, TRBD1 (5 bases). The CDR3 is made up of 13 amino acids. Germline CDR1 reads MNHEY; CDR2 reads SVGAGI. V dropped 5 bases and J dropped 3 bases, with 10 bases sitting between them. This CDR3 is CASSLGPYTEAFF. Written as DNA, the CDR3 is TGTGCCAGCAGTCTGGGGCCCTACACTGAAGCTTTCTTT.

The rearrangement joins TRBV4-1 to TRBJ2-2; 7 bases line up with TRBD2. Losses at the gene ends were 1 base for V and 6 bases for J; bases not matched to a gene: 5. The CDR3 has 15 residues. Per the germline V gene, CDR1 is MGHRA and CDR2 is YSYEKL. The CDR3 nucleotides are TGCGCCAGCAGCCAAGGAGGGAGGGCGGCCGGGGAGCTGTTTTTT. Encoded protein: CASSQGGRAAGELFF.

The chain couples TRBV5-1 to TRBJ1-2; D unclear. V shed 0 bases and J shed 2 bases, with 5 bases lying between them. Per the germline V gene, CDR1 is SGHRS and CDR2 is YFSETQ. The CDR3 spans 13 residues. For the CDR3, the DNA is TGCGCCAGCAGCTTGGCCGGGAACTATGGCTACACCTTC. Translating gives CASSLAGNYGYTF.

This chain uses TRBV4-1 with TRBJ1-2; the D gene is possibly TRBD1 (5 bases). CDR1 MGHRA and CDR2 YSYEKL come from the germline V gene. V was trimmed by 3 bases and J by 1 base, leaving 21 bases between them. There are 18 residues in the CDR3. CDR3 DNA sequence: TGCGCCAGCAGCCACAAAACAGGAGACGTATACTTTAACTATGGCTACACCTTC. It translates to CASSHKTGDVYFNYGYTF.

The V gene is TRBV9, the J gene TRBJ2-1; TRBD2 aligns across 10 bases. V lost 0 bases to trimming and J lost 0 bases; unmatched junction nucleotides: 6. The length of the CDR3 is 18 residues. Germline V lookup: CDR1 SGDLS, CDR2 YYNGEE. The CDR3: CASSVAGSGGSSYNEQFF. CDR3 nucleotides: TGTGCCAGCAGCGTAGCTGGTAGCGGGGGGAGCTCCTACAATGAGCAGTTCTTC. Drawing the rest from reference TRBV9 and TRBJ2-1, the complete variable domain is DSGVTQTPKHLITATGQRVTLRCSPRSGDLSVYWYQQSLDQGLQFLIQYYNGEERAKGNILERFSAQQFPDLHSELNLSSLELGDSALYFCASSVAGSGGSSYNEQFFGPGTRLTVL.

This clone has only one observation. The V gene is TRBV9, the J gene TRBJ1-2; D gene ambiguous. The germline CDR1 and CDR2 sequences are SGDLS and YYNGEE. V was trimmed by 4 bases and J by 6 bases, leaving 13 bases between them. The CDR3 contains 13 residues. In DNA, the CDR3 is TGTGCCAGCAGCTTGGGGAGGAGGGATGGCTACACCTTC. It specifies CASSLGRRDGYTF.

This chain connects TRBV6-5 to TRBJ1-1; D not certain. The V end was cut by 10 bases, the J end by 0 bases, with 18 bases between. The CDR3 is 15 amino acids. Germline lookup yields CDR1 MNHEY and CDR2 SVGAGI. This chain's CDR3 is CATSLAGYMNTEAFF. In DNA, the CDR3 is TGTGCCACTTCTCTGGCGGGTTACATGAACACTGAAGCTTTCTTT.

The V gene is TRBV29-1, the J gene TRBJ2-7; D is perhaps TRBD2 (5 bases). Trimming removed 6 bases from V and 2 bases from J, with 14 bases in between. The CDR3 extends over 13 amino acids. The germline V gene has CDR1 SQVTM and CDR2 ANQGSEA. DNA for the CDR3: TGCAGCGTACAGAGCGGACTTACCTACGAGCAGTACTTC. It yields the protein CSVQSGLTYEQYF.

The chain links TRBV10-1 to TRBJ2-3; 11 positions agree with TRBD2. The CDR3 sequence is 14 residues long. CDR1 WNHNN and CDR2 SYGVQD come from the germline V gene (reference sequence). V lost 8 bases and J lost 2; bases outside the gene matches: 3. The CDR3, as DNA: TGCGCCAGCGGGGGACTAGCGGACACAGATACGCAGTATTTT. Protein product: CASGGLADTDTQYF.